This T cell receptor (beta chain) was sequenced during a study of blood T cell repertoires in COVID-19. About the research overall: Specimens from acute and convalescent COVID-19 originated in the United States, Italy and Spain. From T cells, B-cell-depleted T cells, or PBMCs came the material, which was cDNA or gDNA.

In the source study's methods: Researchers report that nucleated cell counts were estimated from reference gene primer amplification. Only in-frame clones appear in the TCRdb table, and some are missing; sequencing was by immunoSEQ multiplex PCR. V, J and clone size are taken as reported in that table, and D and trimming were inferred from the DNA itself. The sample lists roughly 100,000 clones; roughly nine tenths were seen once. Sequencing was carried out using peripheral blood. This clonotype originated in an elderly woman with active COVID-19.

The CDR3 coding sequence is TGTGCCATCAGTGAGCGGACTAGCGGGAGATTGGAGACCCAGTACTTC. It encodes CAISERTSGRLETQYF. The J gene is TRBJ2-5, the V gene TRBV10-3; 13 bases match TRBD2. Looked up from germline, CDR1 is ENHRY and CDR2 is SYGVKD. The CDR3 is made up of 16 amino acids. V gave up 2 bases and J gave up 5 bases; unmatched junction bases: 5.